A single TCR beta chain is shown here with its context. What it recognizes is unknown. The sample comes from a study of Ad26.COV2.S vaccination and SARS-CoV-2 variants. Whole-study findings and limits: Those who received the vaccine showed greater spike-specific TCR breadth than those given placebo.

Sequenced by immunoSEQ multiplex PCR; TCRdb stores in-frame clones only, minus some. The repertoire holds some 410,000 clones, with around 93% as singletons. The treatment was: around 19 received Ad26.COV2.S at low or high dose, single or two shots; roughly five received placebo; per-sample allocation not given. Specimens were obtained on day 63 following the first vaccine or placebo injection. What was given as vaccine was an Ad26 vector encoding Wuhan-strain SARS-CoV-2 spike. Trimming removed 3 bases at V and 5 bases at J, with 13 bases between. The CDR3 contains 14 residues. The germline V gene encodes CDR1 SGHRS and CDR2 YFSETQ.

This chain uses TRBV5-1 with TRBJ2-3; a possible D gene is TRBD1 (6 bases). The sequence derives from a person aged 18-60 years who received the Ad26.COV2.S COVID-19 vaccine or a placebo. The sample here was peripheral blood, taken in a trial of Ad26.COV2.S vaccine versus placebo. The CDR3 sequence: CASSSSQGGDTQYF. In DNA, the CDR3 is TGCGCCAGCAGCTCCTCACAGGGTGGAGATACGCAGTATTTT.